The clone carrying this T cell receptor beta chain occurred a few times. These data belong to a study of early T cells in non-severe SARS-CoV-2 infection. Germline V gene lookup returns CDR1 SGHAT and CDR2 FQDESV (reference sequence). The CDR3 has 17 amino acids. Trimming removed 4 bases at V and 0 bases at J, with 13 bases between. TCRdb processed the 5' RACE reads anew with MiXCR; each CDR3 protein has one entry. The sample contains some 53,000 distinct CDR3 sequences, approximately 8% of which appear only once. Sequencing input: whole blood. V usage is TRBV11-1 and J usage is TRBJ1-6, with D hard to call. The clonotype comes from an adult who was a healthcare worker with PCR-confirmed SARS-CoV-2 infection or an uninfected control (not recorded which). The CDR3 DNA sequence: TGTGCCAGCAGCTCGGACTTTTCCAGCTCCTATAATTCACCCCTCCACTTT. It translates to CASSSDFSSSYNSPLHF.